Below are 4 T cell receptor beta chains sequenced from a single sample in a study of control samples from healthy donors and cancer patients. Generated by immunoSEQ multiplex PCR, the TCRdb table keeps only in-frame clones and is missing some. The sample records 130,000 or so clones, about 90% being singletons. The sample comprised blood. These receptors were taken from a man younger than 35 in good health.

The V call is TRBV5-5, the J call TRBJ1-2; no clear D. The germline CDR1 and CDR2 sequences are SGHKS and YYEKEE (reference sequence). The CDR3 is made up of 13 amino acids. With 1 base removed from V and 2 bases from J, the gap between germline ends came to 6 bases. Written as DNA, the CDR3 is TGTGCCAGCAGCTTGTCCGAGAACTATGGCTACACCTTC. Translation gives CASSLSENYGYTF.

V and J are TRBV7-8 and TRBJ2-7; D might be TRBD1 or TRBD2, each matching 6 bases. V was shortened by 7 bases and J by 7 bases, with 26 bases between the two germline ends. This CDR3 has 16 amino acids. Germline-derived CDR1 and CDR2 are SGHVS and FQNEAQ. The CDR3 DNA reads as TGTGCCAGCACCCCCCACTCCGGGACACTAGGAGGGGAGCAGTACTTC. This encodes CASTPHSGTLGGEQYF.

This chain connects TRBV30 to TRBJ1-4, with 7 bases matching TRBD1. From germline, CDR1 is GTSNPN and CDR2 SVGIG (reference sequence). CDR3 length: 13 amino acids. V shed 8 bases, J shed 5 bases, and the junction held 8 bases outside the gene matches. This CDR3 is CAGGDRLNEKLFF. The CDR3 region has the DNA TGTGCCGGAGGGGACAGACTGAATGAAAAACTGTTTTTT.

The chain joins TRBV18 to TRBJ1-5; 10 positions match TRBD1. From germline, CDR1 is KGHSH and CDR2 LQKENI. Germline trimming cut 6 bases from V and 2 bases from J; bases unmatched to any gene: 7. There are 16 residues in the CDR3. The CDR3 region has the DNA TGTGCCAGCTCCCCTGTAGGGACAGGGGGCAATCAGCCCCAGCATTTT. Translating gives CASSPVGTGGNQPQHF.